These T cell receptor beta chains were read from a single sample in a study of T-cell memory formation after mild COVID-19. TCRdb re-derived calls from the 5' RACE reads in MiXCR, one entry per CDR3 protein. The data hold 250,000 to 300,000 distinct CDR3 sequences, with around 15% observed a single time. The sequenced sample was PBMCs or a T cell subset sorted from them (not recorded which). Every receptor here comes from a man younger than 35 who had mild COVID-19 (a few samples of this study predate the infection). Cell type and time point are not known. Both conserved end residues are trimmed from each CDR3.

J	V	CDR3
TRBJ2-6	TRBV4-3	ASSQDRTSGANVLT
TRBJ2-3	TRBV7-2	ASRLAGGPDTQY
TRBJ2-1	TRBV10-3	AISEDLDNEQF
TRBJ1-3	TRBV7-6	ASSDGPSNTIY
TRBJ2-1	TRBV7-3	ASSPRGGMGNQQF
TRBJ1-2	TRBV6-2/TRBV6-3	ASSFLSGTAYGYT
TRBJ1-2	TRBV10-3	AIGSGSLGNYGYT
TRBJ2-1	TRBV20-1	SAREASSSSYNEQF
TRBJ2-7	TRBV5-1	ASSGGDGSYEQY
TRBJ2-3	TRBV7-3	ASSSLGGSTDTQY
TRBJ2-3	TRBV5-1	ASSGGSGLTDTQY
TRBJ2-6	TRBV5-5	ASSSSRDRPSGANVLT
TRBJ1-5	TRBV5-6	ASSRRDGYNQPQH
TRBJ2-3	TRBV29-1	SVEKAWPADTQY
TRBJ1-5	TRBV12-3/TRBV12-4	ASSLRGRGLGKPQH
TRBJ1-1	TRBV13	ASSLLGAAEAF